This TCR beta chain was recovered during a study of T-cell reconstitution after alpha-beta-depleted transplantation in children. The CDR3 loop spans 13 amino acids. The V and J ends lost 3 bases and 7 bases respectively, with 12 bases between them. Germline V CDR1 and CDR2: MGHRA, YSYEKL. TCRbeta library construction was performed incorporating unique molecular identifiers. TCRdb reprocessed the PCR reads via MiXCR and lists one record per CDR3 protein. The table lists some 390,000 distinct CDR3 sequences, roughly 20% of them singletons. The clonotype originates from a human donor who donated a stem cell graft to a child with acute myeloid leukemia. The V call is TRBV4-1, the J call TRBJ1-1; D is undetermined. The specimen was PBMCs from the stem cell graft donor, collected from the stem cell graft. The CDR3 is CASSHGITSEAFF. The CDR3 DNA reads as TGCGCCAGCAGCCACGGAATTACCAGTGAAGCTTTCTTT.